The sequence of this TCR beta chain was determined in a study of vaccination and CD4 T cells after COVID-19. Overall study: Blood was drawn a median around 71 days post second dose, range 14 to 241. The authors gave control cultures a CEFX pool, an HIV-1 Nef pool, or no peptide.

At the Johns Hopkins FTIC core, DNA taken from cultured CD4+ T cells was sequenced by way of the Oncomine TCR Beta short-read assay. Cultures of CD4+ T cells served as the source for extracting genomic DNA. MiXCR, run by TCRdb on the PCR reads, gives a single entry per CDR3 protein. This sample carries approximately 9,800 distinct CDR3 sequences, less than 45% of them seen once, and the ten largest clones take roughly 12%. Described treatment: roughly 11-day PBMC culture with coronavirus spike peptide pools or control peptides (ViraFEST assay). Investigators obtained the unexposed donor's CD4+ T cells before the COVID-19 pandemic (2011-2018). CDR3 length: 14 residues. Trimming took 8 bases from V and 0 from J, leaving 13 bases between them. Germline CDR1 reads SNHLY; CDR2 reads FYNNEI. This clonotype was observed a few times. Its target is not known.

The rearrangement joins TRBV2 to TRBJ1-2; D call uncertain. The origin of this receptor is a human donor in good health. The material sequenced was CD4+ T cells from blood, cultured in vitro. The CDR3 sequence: CASDPWDANYGYTF. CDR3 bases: TGTGCCAGCGACCCTTGGGATGCTAACTATGGCTACACCTTC.